This T cell receptor (beta chain) was sequenced during a study of cytomegalovirus exposure and HLA in healthy donors. Notes on the study in general: A cluster of highly shared sequence variants was likely a sequencing artifact.

A multiplex PCR was run with 60 Vbeta primers and 13 Jbeta primers. Sequencing was performed with immunoSEQ multiplex PCR; in TCRdb, only in-frame clones are kept and a portion is missing. This sample's table reports over 100,000 clones. With respect to this clone: The antigen is unknown.

V lost 0 bases and J lost 0; bases outside the gene matches: 9. CDR3 length: 20 amino acids. Germline CDR1 and CDR2: LGHNT and FRNRAP. Healthy people donating bone marrow made up the donors. The receptor comes from a man aged 25 to 40 in good health and CMV-seronegative. This chain connects TRBV12-5 to TRBJ2-5, with 14 nucleotides matching TRBD2. Input material: PBMCs. The CDR3 spells CASGLVAGLAGAGYQETQYF. DNA of the CDR3: TGTGCTAGTGGTTTGGTAGCGGGACTAGCGGGGGCGGGGTACCAAGAGACCCAGTACTTC.